These 22 T cell receptor beta chains share one sample of origin, sequenced in a study of T cell changes during pregnancy in multiple sclerosis (dated by TCRdb to between 2018 and 2021). The method was the immunoSEQ multiplex PCR assay. Held by TCRdb, this immuneACCESS table contains in-frame sequences only and omits some clones. Under half of the omission traces to an unresolved V gene where checked; the cause of the rest is unknown. The sample table shows about 73,000 clones, and more than 80% are seen once. The ten largest clonotypes hold over 2% of the sample. Sample: peripheral blood, taken in the second trimester of pregnancy. The receptors were sampled from a female donor in good health, enrolled as a control in a pregnancy study.

This clone was observed once. The V gene is TRBV7-6, the J gene TRBJ2-3, with TRBD2 as a possible D gene (7 bases). Per germline, CDR1 SGHVS and CDR2 FNYEAQ. The CDR3 is 18 amino acids. Deletions cut 2 bases from V and 5 bases from J, with 23 bases between. In DNA form, the CDR3 reads TGTGCCAGCAGCTTATCCTCGGGGGCGGGGGCCCCGGGAGATACGCAGTATTTT. As protein: CASSLSSGAGAPGDTQYF.

V usage is TRBV7-6 and J usage is TRBJ2-1, with 9 bases identical to TRBD1. CDR1 SGHVS and CDR2 FNYEAQ come from the germline V gene. There are 17 residues in the CDR3. J lost 6 bases, V lost 1 base, and 10 bases had no gene match. The chain's CDR3 is CASSLVPGTGRINEQFF. DNA of the CDR3: TGTGCCAGCAGCTTAGTGCCCGGGACAGGGAGGATCAATGAGCAGTTCTTC.

This chain uses TRBV28 with TRBJ2-2; perhaps TRBD1 as D (5 bases). Deletions cut 6 bases from V and 4 bases from J, with 15 bases between. Germline CDR1 is MDHEN and CDR2 is SYDVKM. CDR3 length: 15 amino acids. The CDR3 coding sequence is TGTGCCAGCAGCCCGCCCCAGGGTGCCACCGGGGAGCTGTTTTTT. This sequence encodes CASSPPQGATGELFF.

The V call is TRBV7-9, the J call TRBJ1-1, with TRBD1 matching over 7 bases. Germline loops: CDR1 SEHNR, CDR2 FQNEAQ (reference sequence). This CDR3 spans 13 amino acids. V was pared by 5 bases and J by 5 bases, with 5 bases of the junction left unmatched. For the CDR3, the DNA is TGTGCCAGCAGCCCACAGGGGAAAACTGAAGCTTTCTTT. Its translation is CASSPQGKTEAFF.

The chain carries TRBV7-3 and TRBJ2-7, with 8 positions matching TRBD1. CDR3 length: 15 residues. The ends lost 3 bases at V and 2 bases at J; junction bases unmatched: 6. CDR1 is SGHTA and CDR2 is FQGTGA in the germline V gene. The CDR3 here is CASSLGSGQAYEQYF. CDR3 DNA sequence: TGTGCCAGCAGCTTGGGATCGGGACAGGCCTACGAGCAGTACTTC.

The chain is built from TRBV11-2 and TRBJ1-4, with 8 bases matching TRBD1. This CDR3 comprises 18 residues. J gave up 1 base and V 5 bases, and 12 bases lay outside the gene matches. CDR1 is SGHAT, CDR2 FQNNGV, per germline. The CDR3 is CASSPGQGTIRTNEKLFF. CDR3 coding DNA: TGTGCCAGCAGCCCAGGACAGGGAACAATCAGAACTAATGAAAAACTGTTTTTT.

The chain combines TRBV10-3 with TRBJ1-1, with D perhaps TRBD1 (5 bases). Germline V gene sequence: CDR1 ENHRY, CDR2 SYGVKD. V shed 3 bases and J shed 8 bases, with 22 bases lying between them. The CDR3 spans 16 residues. The CDR3 bases are TGTGCCATCAGTGATAGGCGGGGGAGAAGGGGATCGGAAGCTTTCTTT. Its protein product is CAISDRRGRRGSEAFF.

The chain recombines TRBV7-8 with TRBJ2-5, with 8 positions matching TRBD2. V was clipped by 4 bases and J by 5 bases; unmatched bases: 12. The CDR3 is 16 amino acids. Germline CDR1 is SGHVS and CDR2 is FQNEAQ. In DNA, the CDR3 is TGTGCCAGCAGCTCAGGGGAGCGGGGGCGGGGGGAGACCCAGTACTTC. Protein sequence: CASSSGERGRGETQYF.

Comment on this clone: Sequence at one end of the junction differs from germline and may be a read error. J is TRBJ1-2 and V is TRBV4-3, with TRBD1 matching 12 bases. CDR3 length: 15 amino acids. The germline V gene has CDR1 LGHNA and CDR2 YSLEER. The CDR3 is CASTQDIGTGGGYTF. The CDR3 nucleotides read TGCGCCAGCACCCAAGATATTGGGACAGGGGGCGGCTACACCTTC.

This clone was seen once. The J gene is TRBJ2-2, the V gene TRBV6-1; 7 bases are shared with TRBD1. The J segment lost 4 bases and the V segment lost 4 bases, leaving 6 bases of the junction unmatched. Looked up from germline, CDR1 is MNHNS and CDR2 is SASEGT. The CDR3 runs to 15 residues. CDR3 sequence: CASSGRTGITGELFF. For the CDR3, the DNA is TGTGCCAGCAGTGGGCGGACAGGCATCACCGGGGAGCTGTTTTTT.

V usage is TRBV13 and J usage is TRBJ2-7, with no clear D. V was shortened by 0 bases and J by 3 bases, with 9 bases between the two germline ends. This CDR3 has 14 amino acids. Germline V lookup: CDR1 PRHDT, CDR2 FYEKMQ (reference sequence). CDR3 sequence (DNA): TGTGCCAGCAGCTTAGGGAGGAATGTCTACGAGCAGTACTTC. Amino acids: CASSLGRNVYEQYF.

This clone appeared once. The chain has TRBV5-4 and TRBJ1-1; tentative D call: TRBD1 (6 bases). V was pared by 4 bases and J by 8 bases, with 21 bases between. Germline V gene data show CDR1 as SGHNT and CDR2 as YYREEE (reference sequence). CDR3 length equals 15 residues. CDR3 sequence: CASSITTGSVTEAFF. CDR3 bases: TGTGCCAGCAGCATAACGACAGGTTCGGTGACCGAAGCTTTCTTT.

The chain has TRBV25-1 and TRBJ2-3; D remains ambiguous. CDR1 and CDR2 (germline): MGHDK, SYGVNS. V lost 2 bases to trimming and J lost 4 bases, with 10 bases between them. This CDR3 is built from 14 residues. The DNA of the CDR3 is TGTGCCAGCAGTGAAGCGTCGGTGGCAGATACGCAGTATTTT. Translation gives CASSEASVADTQYF. Supplemented by reference TRBV25-1 and TRBJ2-3, the full variable domain reads EADIYQTPRYLVIGTGKKITLECSQTMGHDKMYWYQQDPGMELHLIHYSYGVNSTEKGDLSSESTVSRIRTEHFPLTLESARPSHTSQYLCASSEASVADTQYFGPGTRLTVL.

The rearrangement links TRBV9 to TRBJ1-1; D is possibly TRBD1 (6 bases). CDR3 length equals 15 residues. Germline V gene data show CDR1 as SGDLS and CDR2 as YYNGEE. The V and J ends lost 0 bases and 1 base respectively, with 10 bases between them. The CDR3 DNA follows: TGTGCCAGCAGCGTAGGGGGGGGACAGAACACTGAAGCTTTCTTT. This translates into CASSVGGGQNTEAFF.

The chain joins TRBV7-2 to TRBJ2-5, with TRBD2 identical over 9 bases. Trimming at V came to 1 base and at J to 1 base, leaving 7 bases not matched to a gene. This CDR3 region has 17 residues. Germline V lookup: CDR1 SGHTA, CDR2 FQGNSA. CDR3 protein: CASSLEEAGGLQETQYF. CDR3 DNA sequence: TGTGCCAGCAGCTTAGAGGAAGCGGGGGGCCTCCAAGAGACCCAGTACTTC. Together with reference TRBV7-2 and TRBJ2-5, the CDR3 gives the full variable domain: GAGVSQSPSNKVTEKGKDVELRCDPISGHTALYWYRQSLGQGLEFLIYFQGNSAPDKSGLPSDRFSAERTGGSVSTLTIQRTQQEDSAVYLCASSLEEAGGLQETQYFGPGTRLLVL.

The genes are TRBV19 and TRBJ2-2, with D maybe TRBD1 (5 bases). With 5 bases removed from V and 1 base from J, the gap between germline ends came to 14 bases. Germline loops: CDR1 LNHDA, CDR2 SQIVND (reference sequence). There are 16 residues in the CDR3. Here the CDR3 reads CASSPKTGVNTGELFF. The CDR3 DNA sequence: TGTGCCAGTAGTCCGAAAACAGGAGTGAACACCGGGGAGCTGTTTTTT.

V is TRBV19 and J is TRBJ2-7, with 8 bases identical to TRBD1. The CDR3 loop spans 14 amino acids. V shed 3 bases, J shed 5 bases, and the junction held 6 bases outside the gene matches. The germline V gene has CDR1 LNHDA and CDR2 SQIVND (reference sequence). The chain's CDR3 is CASSIDGQGNEQYF. As DNA, the CDR3 is TGTGCCAGTAGTATCGATGGACAGGGAAACGAGCAGTACTTC.

This rearrangement joins TRBV4-1 to TRBJ1-5; TRBD1 matches at 7 bases. The length of the CDR3 is 14 residues. The trim removed 1 base at V and 4 bases at J, leaving 1 base unmatched. In germline, CDR1 is MGHRA, CDR2 YSYEKL. The CDR3 DNA follows: TGCGCCAGCAGCCAAGGGGACAGAAATCAGCCCCAGCATTTT. This codes for CASSQGDRNQPQHF.

This clone was detected once. The V and J genes are TRBV5-1 and TRBJ2-7; D is ambiguous. The CDR3 contains 15 residues. The germline CDR1 and CDR2 sequences are SGHRS and YFSETQ. V was cut by 0 bases and J by 1 base, with 11 bases left in between. The CDR3 is CASSLGSVGSYEQYF. As DNA, the CDR3 is TGCGCCAGCAGCTTGGGTAGTGTCGGGTCCTACGAGCAGTACTTC.

The V call is TRBV5-1, the J call TRBJ2-2; 10 bases are shared with TRBD1. V was clipped by 1 base and J by 7 bases; unmatched bases: 7. The germline V gene encodes CDR1 SGHRS and CDR2 YFSETQ. This CDR3 region has 16 residues. The CDR3 reads CASSLSTGGRGGELFF. In DNA form, the CDR3 reads TGCGCCAGCAGCTTGTCGACAGGGGGCCGGGGCGGGGAGCTGTTTTTT. The whole variable domain, remainder taken from reference TRBV5-1 and TRBJ2-2, is KAGVTQTPRYLIKTRGQQVTLSCSPISGHRSVSWYQQTPGQGLQFLFEYFSETQRNKGNFPGRFSGRQFSNSRSEMNVSTLELGDSALYLCASSLSTGGRGGELFFGEGSRLTVL.

The gene calls are TRBV28 and TRBJ1-4; a possible D gene is TRBD1 (5 bases). V shed 8 bases and J shed 5 bases, with 15 bases lying between them. The CDR3 extends over 14 amino acids. Germline V gene lookup returns CDR1 MDHEN and CDR2 SYDVKM. The DNA of the CDR3 is TGTGCCAGCTTCCTCGGGGGACTCAATGAAAAACTGTTTTTT. Amino acids: CASFLGGLNEKLFF.

By sample fraction, this clone is medium-sized. V and J are TRBV9 and TRBJ1-3; D is undetermined. The length of the CDR3 is 15 residues. The germline CDR1 and CDR2 sequences are SGDLS and YYNGEE. The V end was cut by 0 bases, the J end by 2 bases, with 9 bases between. Here the CDR3 DNA reads TGTGCCAGCAGCGTAGATGACTTTCCTGGAAACACCATATATTTT. Amino acids: CASSVDDFPGNTIYF.